These T cell receptor beta chains were read from a single sample in a study of blood T cell repertoires in COVID-19. Sequencing was performed with immunoSEQ multiplex PCR; in TCRdb, only in-frame clones are kept and a portion is missing. Among around 320,000 clones listed, just under 90% were seen once. Sequencing was done on a sample of PBMCs or T cells enriched from blood (not recorded which). The receptors stem from a woman aged 50 to 65 who had been exposed to COVID-19. Each CDR3 is given with its conserved first and last residue. A D gene is named only where the DNA matches it firmly. Where a row states a size, it is once, few, many or the class of an expanded clone; other rows omit it.

j_gene	v_gene	abundance	d_gene	CDR3aa	CDR3nt
TRBJ2-5	TRBV10-2	.	TRBD2	CASKRLAGGGETQYF	TGCGCCAGCAAGAGACTAGCGGGGGGCGGGGAGACCCAGTACTTC
TRBJ2-5	TRBV15	.	.	CATSRIAVYQETQYF	TGTGCCACCAGCAGAATAGCAGTCTACCAAGAGACCCAGTACTTC
TRBJ2-3	TRBV28	.	TRBD2	CASSLSGGGSTDTQYF	TGTGCCAGCAGCCTTAGCGGGGGAGGAAGCACAGATACGCAGTATTTT
TRBJ2-2	TRBV18	.	.	CASSPRSDTNTGELFF	TGTGCCAGCTCACCACGTTCCGACACCAACACCGGGGAGCTGTTTTTT
TRBJ2-7	TRBV28	few	TRBD1	CASTLSRGQRYEQYF	TGTGCCAGCACCCTTTCCAGGGGGCAGAGGTACGAGCAGTACTTC
TRBJ1-4	TRBV5-5	.	.	CASSWEGVNEKLFF	TGTGCCAGCAGCTGGGAAGGGGTAAATGAAAAACTGTTTTTT
TRBJ2-1	TRBV5-1	.	.	CASSRELVRFEQFF	TGCGCCAGCAGCCGAGAACTAGTGCGGTTTGAGCAGTTCTTC
TRBJ2-7	TRBV4-1	.	.	CASSLRGGVSSYEQYF	TGCGCCAGCAGCCTCCGCGGAGGGGTGAGCTCCTACGAGCAGTACTTC
TRBJ1-1	TRBV7-6	once	.	CASSPSGGRTNTEAFF	TGTGCCAGCAGCCCCTCAGGTGGGCGTACGAACACTGAAGCTTTCTTT
TRBJ1-2	TRBV7-6	.	.	CASSLVADSNYGYTF	TGTGCCAGCAGCTTAGTGGCAGACTCGAACTATGGCTACACCTTC
TRBJ2-3	TRBV11-2	.	TRBD2	CASSLDGSGGFSTSTDTQYF	TGTGCCAGCAGCTTAGATGGTAGCGGGGGGTTTTCCACTAGCACAGATACGCAGTATTTT
TRBJ2-7	TRBV11-1	.	.	CASSQGAGANNEQYF	TGTGCCAGCAGCCAAGGGGCAGGGGCTAACAACGAGCAGTACTTC
TRBJ2-2	TRBV29-1	once	.	CSARKGGDTGELFF	TGCAGCGCCCGCAAAGGCGGCGACACCGGGGAGCTGTTTTTT
TRBJ2-3	TRBV11-2	.	.	CASSLFSPGQSSTDTQYF	TGTGCCAGCAGCTTATTTAGTCCAGGACAGTCTAGCACAGATACGCAGTATTTT
TRBJ1-6	TRBV28	.	TRBD1	CASSLGQGGRPLHF	TGTGCCAGCAGTCTTGGACAGGGGGGACGACCCCTCCACTTT
TRBJ2-7	TRBV13	.	.	CASSPRDMREQYF	TGTGCCAGCAGCCCCAGGGACATGCGCGAGCAGTACTTC
TRBJ2-1	TRBV3-1/TRBV3-2	.	TRBD1	CASCDRGRFNEQFF	TGTGCCAGCTGCGACAGGGGGCGATTCAATGAGCAGTTCTTC
TRBJ1-3	TRBV9	.	.	CASSTITSHTIYF	TGTGCCAGCAGCACCATCACAAGTCACACCATATATTTT
TRBJ1-5	TRBV2	.	TRBD1	CASSQRWTGAQPQHF	TGTGCCAGCAGTCAACGGTGGACAGGGGCCCAGCCCCAGCATTTT
TRBJ2-1	TRBV11-2	.	TRBD1	CASSSLGQGAYNEQFF	TGTGCCAGCAGCTCGCTGGGCCAGGGGGCCTACAATGAGCAGTTCTTC
TRBJ1-1	TRBV7-8	.	TRBD1	CASSLGDRGFNTEAFF	TGTGCCAGCAGCTTAGGGGACAGGGGATTTAACACTGAAGCTTTCTTT
TRBJ2-1	TRBV3-1/TRBV3-2	.	TRBD2	CASSLLAGGPAVYNEQFF	TGTGCCAGCAGCCTTCTAGCGGGGGGCCCAGCCGTGTACAATGAGCAGTTCTTC
TRBJ2-3	TRBV19	.	.	CASKPPGLVTDTQYF	TGTGCCAGCAAACCCCCGGGACTGGTGACAGATACGCAGTATTTT
TRBJ2-5	TRBV7-2	.	.	CASSKPFGETQYF	TGTGCCAGCAGCAAACCCTTCGGAGAGACCCAGTACTTC
TRBJ2-1	TRBV4-2	.	TRBD2	CASSQGAGGPSSYNEQFF	TGTGCCAGCAGCCAAGGGGCGGGGGGTCCAAGCTCCTACAATGAGCAGTTCTTC
TRBJ1-2	TRBV6-2/TRBV6-3	.	.	CASSYGPGNSYGYTF	TGTGCCAGCAGTTACGGGCCAGGAAATTCTTATGGCTACACCTTC